This T cell receptor beta chain emerged from a study of neoadjuvant anti-PD-1 for oral cavity cancer. Sequenced by immunoSEQ multiplex PCR; TCRdb stores in-frame clones only, minus some. The sample lists 20,000 to 25,000 clones, 40% to 50% occurring once. This clone was observed once. V shed 3 bases and J shed 5 bases, with 10 bases lying between them. The CDR3 is 13 residues long. Looked up from germline, CDR1 is MGHRA and CDR2 is YSYEKL. Time point specified: after neoadjuvant nivolumab, at surgical resection. This TCR came from a person between 40 and 85 years old with oral cavity squamous cell carcinoma. Sample: tumor tissue, taken after nivolumab (anti-PD-1) treatment. The J gene is TRBJ1-1, the V gene TRBV4-1, with D uncertain. CDR3 nucleotide sequence: TGCGCCAGCAGCCACGGGGAGGGTACTGAAGCTTTCTTT. Amino acids: CASSHGEGTEAFF.